The rows below give T cell receptor beta chains drawn from one sample of a study of OX40 agonist ivuxolimab in advanced cancers. Sequencing was performed with immunoSEQ multiplex PCR; in TCRdb, only in-frame clones are kept and a portion is missing. The sample consists of 45,000 to 60,000 clones, approximately 90% of them appearing once. The sample in question was CD4+ or CD8+ T cells sorted from blood, obtained in a trial of the OX40 agonist ivuxolimab. The receptors were gathered from an adult with an advanced solid tumor such as melanoma, head and neck, liver or kidney cancer. CDR3s include the opening cysteine and the closing phenylalanine or tryptophan. The D gene is left open where the match is weak. Size tells how often a clone was seen (once, few, many) or the class of an expanded clone, and some rows leave it out.

V gene	clone size	D gene	CDR3 length	J gene	CDR3 protein	CDR3 DNA
TRBV5-1	.	TRBD1	15	TRBJ1-6	CASTYSGTGASPLHF	TGCGCCAGCACATATTCCGGGACAGGGGCTTCACCCCTCCACTTT
TRBV30	.	.	13	TRBJ1-5	CAWSVTGSQPQHF	TGTGCCTGGAGTGTAACGGGGAGTCAGCCCCAGCATTTT
TRBV16	.	TRBD1	15	TRBJ1-5	CASTLDRGSNQPQHF	TGTGCCAGCACCCTGGACAGGGGAAGCAATCAGCCCCAGCATTTT
TRBV5-1	.	TRBD2	16	TRBJ2-2	CASSPGLAGVYGELFF	TGCGCCAGCAGCCCAGGACTAGCGGGAGTCTACGGGGAGCTGTTTTTT
TRBV5-8	.	.	20	TRBJ2-2	CASSLADGRTNSANTGELFF	TGTGCCAGCAGCTTGGCTGATGGTAGAACAAACTCTGCGAACACCGGGGAGCTGTTTTTT
TRBV18	.	TRBD2	15	TRBJ2-1	CASSALAGRYNEQFF	TGTGCCAGCTCAGCTCTAGCGGGACGCTACAATGAGCAGTTCTTC
TRBV7-3	few	.	15	TRBJ2-1	CASSLTDSKNNEQFF	TGTGCCAGCAGCTTAACGGACAGTAAGAACAATGAGCAGTTCTTC
TRBV7-2	.	.	13	TRBJ2-7	CASSASLFYEQYF	TGTGCCAGCAGCGCCTCCCTTTTCTACGAGCAGTACTTC
TRBV18	.	.	15	TRBJ1-1	CASSPPSLMNTEAFF	TGTGCCAGCTCACCACCGTCTCTGATGAACACTGAAGCTTTCTTT
TRBV7-9	.	.	15	TRBJ2-2	CASSLGVSGTGELFF	TGTGCCAGCAGCTTAGGAGTTAGTGGGACCGGGGAGCTGTTTTTT
TRBV29-1	.	TRBD2	18	TRBJ2-1	CSVEGVSGISSLNNEQFF	TGCAGCGTTGAGGGGGTTAGCGGGATCTCTTCCCTGAACAATGAGCAGTTCTTC
TRBV4-2	.	.	15	TRBJ1-5	CASSLGGNGNQPQHF	TGTGCCAGCAGCTTAGGGGGTAATGGCAATCAGCCCCAGCATTTT
TRBV6-5	.	.	12	TRBJ2-3	CAIGSGADTQYF	TGTGCCATCGGATCAGGGGCAGATACGCAGTATTTT
TRBV5-6	.	TRBD1	15	TRBJ1-5	CASSLRGGSNQPQHF	TGTGCCAGCAGCCTCAGGGGGGGAAGCAATCAGCCCCAGCATTTT
TRBV27	.	.	17	TRBJ2-2	CASSLARTRANTGELFF	TGTGCCAGCAGTTTAGCTCGAACTAGGGCGAACACCGGGGAGCTGTTTTTT
TRBV7-2	.	TRBD2	18	TRBJ2-4	CASSLKRGREGPKNIQYF	TGTGCCAGCAGCTTAAAACGGGGGCGGGAGGGCCCCAAAAACATTCAGTACTTC
TRBV28	few	.	14	TRBJ2-7	CASSLPEGIGEQYF	TGTGCCAGCAGCCTGCCTGAGGGGATCGGCGAGCAGTACTTC
TRBV15	.	TRBD2	14	TRBJ2-5	CATSRDRDGRAQYF	TGTGCCACCAGCAGAGACCGGGACGGGAGGGCCCAGTACTTC
TRBV5-6	.	TRBD2	16	TRBJ2-1	CASSFGLAGGGNEQFF	TGTGCCAGCAGCTTCGGACTAGCGGGAGGAGGCAATGAGCAGTTCTTC
TRBV19	.	.	16	TRBJ2-3	CASSEPYGGGSDTQYF	TGTGCCAGTAGTGAGCCCTATGGGGGGGGCTCAGATACGCAGTATTTT
TRBV18	.	TRBD1	15	TRBJ1-1	CASSPQTGMDTEAFF	TGTGCCAGCTCACCGCAGACAGGGATGGACACTGAAGCTTTCTTT
TRBV7-2	.	TRBD1	15	TRBJ2-7	CASSFWTGGTYEQYF	TGTGCCAGCAGCTTCTGGACAGGGGGCACCTACGAGCAGTACTTC
TRBV5-4	.	TRBD1	15	TRBJ1-4	CASSYPGQPSEKLFF	TGTGCCAGCAGTTATCCGGGACAGCCTTCTGAAAAACTGTTTTTT
TRBV4-1	few	TRBD1	16	TRBJ2-7	CASSPGGQGISYEQYF	TGCGCCAGCAGCCCCGGGGGACAGGGAATTTCCTACGAGCAGTACTTC
TRBV18	.	TRBD2	12	TRBJ2-7	CASSPAGVEQYF	TGTGCCAGCTCACCCGCGGGAGTCGAGCAGTACTTC
TRBV5-1	.	TRBD2	15	TRBJ2-7	CASSLGVAGADEQYF	TGCGCCAGCAGCTTGGGAGTAGCGGGAGCGGACGAGCAGTACTTC
TRBV19	once	.	15	TRBJ1-2	CASIEGEQQSYGYTF	TGTGCCAGTATAGAGGGAGAGCAGCAATCCTATGGCTACACCTTC
TRBV15	.	.	17	TRBJ1-3	CATSRDLGRSSGNTIYF	TGTGCCACCAGCAGAGATTTAGGCAGGAGCTCTGGAAACACCATATATTTT
TRBV28	.	TRBD1	16	TRBJ1-5	CASSLGGQGVGQPQHF	TGTGCCAGCAGTTTAGGTGGACAGGGGGTTGGGCAGCCCCAGCATTTT
TRBV6-6	once	.	16	TRBJ2-3	CASSSILRGDRDTQYF	TGTGCCAGCAGTTCCATACTCCGGGGCGACAGAGATACGCAGTATTTT
TRBV2	.	.	15	TRBJ2-6	CASSQKDSGANVLTF	TGTGCCAGCAGTCAAAAGGACTCTGGGGCCAACGTCCTGACTTTC
TRBV28	once	.	15	TRBJ1-3	CASSLVLLSGNTIYF	TGTGCCAGCAGTTTAGTGCTGCTATCTGGAAACACCATATATTTT
TRBV7-3	once	TRBD2	15	TRBJ2-1	CASSESGRANNEQFF	TGTGCCAGCAGCGAAAGCGGGAGGGCCAATAATGAGCAGTTCTTC
TRBV7-9	.	.	15	TRBJ2-6	CASTTWGSGANVLTF	TGTGCCAGCACCACATGGGGGTCTGGGGCCAACGTCCTGACTTTC
TRBV7-8	.	TRBD1	15	TRBJ1-4	CASSFLGQSNEKLFF	TGTGCCAGCAGCTTCCTGGGACAGTCCAATGAAAAACTGTTTTTT
TRBV5-1	.	.	14	TRBJ2-7	CASKLWQNSYEQYF	TGCGCCAGCAAGCTTTGGCAGAACTCCTACGAGCAGTACTTC
TRBV10-3	.	.	11	TRBJ2-7	CAISEQYEQYF	TGTGCCATCAGTGAACAGTACGAGCAGTACTTC
TRBV14	.	TRBD2	16	TRBJ2-2	CASSREAGGRVGELFF	TGTGCCAGCAGCCGAGAAGCGGGAGGGCGTGTCGGGGAGCTGTTTTTT